These 23 T cell receptor beta chains were all obtained from the same sample, sequenced in a study of human CD8 memory T cell subsets. UMI-labeled 5' RACE produced the TCR beta libraries. TCRdb reprocessed the 5' RACE reads; each CDR3 protein has one entry and no DNA is given. The sample table sets out 4,500 to 6,000 distinct CDR3 sequences. Sequenced sample: CD8+ T cells from PBMCs. These receptors were taken from a human donor in good health.

This chain links TRBV7-9 with TRBJ2-7; TCRdb's D call, TRBD1, is unchecked because there is no DNA. Germline CDR1 and CDR2: SEHNR and FQNEAQ (reference sequence). This CDR3 is built from 13 residues. The CDR3 region is CASSLTPDYEQYF.

The rearrangement uses TRBV7-9 and TRBJ2-7; TCRdb's assignment of TRBD2 cannot be checked, as there is no DNA. Germline CDR1 is SEHNR and CDR2 is FQNEAQ (reference sequence). The CDR3 runs 16 residues. The CDR3 loop reads CASSRGEGGHIYEQYF.

The chain uses TRBV7-9 and TRBJ1-1. CDR1 SEHNR and CDR2 FQNEAQ come from the germline V gene (reference sequence). CDR3 length equals 13 residues. The CDR3 reads CASSPMAGTEAFF.

This clonotype is classed as medium-sized by frequency. The V call is TRBV20-1, the J call TRBJ1-3; checking the TCRdb D call of TRBD1 is not possible without DNA. Germline loops: CDR1 DFQATT, CDR2 SNEGSKA (reference sequence). The CDR3 sequence is 16 residues long. The CDR3 loop reads CSARAPTAPSGNTIYF.

The gene calls are TRBV28 and TRBJ2-7; TCRdb names TRBD1, which stays unverified in the absence of DNA. There are 11 residues in the CDR3. CDR1 is MDHEN and CDR2 is SYDVKM in the germline V gene. This chain's CDR3 is CAGGQGVKQYF.

The CDR3 spells CATSTSSVLSYNEQFF. V gene TRBV15 combines with J gene TRBJ2-1; as DNA is missing, the TRBD2 call by TCRdb cannot be tested. Germline CDR1 LNHNV, CDR2 YYDKDF (reference sequence). This CDR3 spans 16 amino acids.

The chain employs TRBV7-9 and TRBJ2-3; the TCRdb D gene call, TRBD2, has no DNA to confirm it. The CDR3 contains 16 residues. Germline values: CDR1 SEHNR, CDR2 FQNEAQ (reference sequence). The CDR3 protein is CASSSRLAGSTDTQYF.

This chain uses TRBV7-6 with TRBJ2-3; TCRdb's assignment of TRBD1 cannot be checked, as there is no DNA. Germline V gene lookup returns CDR1 SGHVS and CDR2 FNYEAQ. This CDR3 has 15 amino acids. CDR3 sequence reads: CASRWTGSSTDTQYF.

The chain combines TRBV27 with TRBJ2-7; TCRdb reports TRBD1, a call that lacks DNA to check it against. The CDR3 spans 14 residues. Germline CDR1 MNHEY, CDR2 SMNVEV (reference sequence). The CDR3 spells CASSRGGSPDEQYF.

This clonotype ranks as medium-sized in terms of frequency. The chain has TRBV5-1 and TRBJ2-5; the TCRdb D gene call, TRBD1, has no DNA to confirm it. The V gene's germline CDR1 is SGHRS and CDR2 YFSETQ. CDR3 length: 16 residues. The CDR3 is CASSAYGTMGEETQYF.

The V call is TRBV28, the J call TRBJ2-7. Germline V gene lookup returns CDR1 MDHEN and CDR2 SYDVKM. This CDR3 comprises 13 residues. This CDR3 is CASSLGFGIEQYF.

V and J are TRBV5-5 and TRBJ1-3. The germline gives CDR1 SGHKS, CDR2 YYEKEE (reference sequence). This CDR3 is 12 amino acids long. CDR3 loop: CASSELGNTIYF. The full variable domain, with the rest looked up from reference TRBV5-5 and TRBJ1-3, is DAGVTQSPTHLIKTRGQQVTLRCSPISGHKSVSWYQQVLGQGPQFIFQYYEKEERGRGNFPDRFSARQFPNYSSELNVNALLLGDSALYLCASSELGNTIYFGEGSWLTVV.

According to its frequency, this clonotype is medium-sized (0.01 to 0.1%). The chain combines TRBV14 with TRBJ2-5; TCRdb outputs TRBD2, but without DNA this stays unchecked. Germline lookup yields CDR1 SGHDN and CDR2 FVKESK. The CDR3 has 16 amino acids. CDR3 sequence: CASSHWTSGRGETQYF.

CDR3 protein: CASSLAASSPLHF. The chain uses TRBV7-2 and TRBJ1-6. From germline, CDR1 is SGHTA and CDR2 FQGNSA. The CDR3 covers 13 residues.

The chain employs TRBV6-1 and TRBJ1-2; TCRdb returns TRBD1, unconfirmable since there is no DNA. The CDR3 runs to 15 residues. From germline, CDR1 is MNHNS and CDR2 SASEGT. The CDR3 region is CASRDRSPSNYGYTF.

Judged by frequency, this clonotype is medium-sized. This rearrangement joins TRBV4-1 to TRBJ2-7; TCRdb reports TRBD1, a call that lacks DNA to check it against. This CDR3 spans 16 amino acids. The germline gives CDR1 MGHRA, CDR2 YSYEKL. The CDR3 is CASSQDPQGVGGEQYF.

This clonotype is classed as medium-sized by frequency. The genes are TRBV12-3 or TRBV12-4 and TRBJ2-3; TCRdb selects TRBD2, and the lack of DNA leaves this call unchecked. This CDR3 contains 13 residues. The CDR3 spells CASSSGPADTQYF.

This clonotype is identified as medium-sized from frequency. The chain recombines TRBV30 with TRBJ1-2; TCRdb names TRBD1, which stays unverified in the absence of DNA. Germline V gene lookup returns CDR1 GTSNPN and CDR2 SVGIG (reference sequence). CDR3 length: 14 residues. CDR3 sequence reads: CAWSVPGGSYGYTF.

By frequency, this clonotype is medium-sized (0.01 to 0.1%). The rearrangement links TRBV12-3 or TRBV12-4 to TRBJ1-2; TCRdb lists TRBD1, though no DNA is available to test this call. The CDR3 covers 15 residues. The CDR3 protein is CASSSRDREVYGYTF.

V usage is TRBV4-1 and J usage is TRBJ2-1; TCRdb picks TRBD1, but there is no DNA to check that call. This CDR3 spans 12 amino acids. Germline V gene data show CDR1 as MGHRA and CDR2 as YSYEKL. CDR3: CASSQGGREQFF.

The chain combines TRBV25-1 with TRBJ1-2. CDR3 length equals 14 residues. Germline V CDR1 and CDR2: MGHDK, SYGVNS. CDR3 protein: CASSEYADNYGYTF.

Here the CDR3 reads CASRDRGEALGIQYF. The chain carries TRBV28 and TRBJ2-4; TCRdb indicates TRBD1, and absent DNA this call remains unverified. Per the germline V gene, CDR1 is MDHEN and CDR2 is SYDVKM. CDR3 length: 15 amino acids.

The J gene is TRBJ2-7, the V gene TRBV28; TCRdb gives TRBD1 as the D gene, but with no DNA this cannot be confirmed. Per the germline V gene, CDR1 is MDHEN and CDR2 is SYDVKM. The CDR3 has 16 residues. This CDR3 is CASSLLPTSAEGEQYF. The full variable domain, its missing parts supplied by reference TRBV28 and TRBJ2-7, is DVKVTQSSRYLVKRTGEKVFLECVQDMDHENMFWYRQDPGLGLRLIYFSYDVKMKEKGDIPEGYSVSREKKERFSLILESASTNQTSMYLCASSLLPTSAEGEQYFGPGTRLTVT.